This TCR beta chain was recorded in a study of T cell responses to AZD1222 COVID-19 vaccine. Trimming removed 2 bases at V and 7 bases at J, with 12 bases between. The CDR3 spans 14 residues. Looked up from germline, CDR1 is MNHNY and CDR2 is SVGAGI (reference sequence). Data came from immunoSEQ multiplex PCR; TCRdb stores just in-frame clones and leaves some out. Of some 190,000 clones listed, about nine tenths are singletons. Notes on the study in general: Vaccine-associated CD4 TCRs ranged over spike, dominating at 160-218 and 743-854. Donors skewed white British and female; clonal diversity was possibly underestimated. Once two AZD1222 doses were given, Spike-specific TCR breadth and depth went up.

In this sample, this clone turned up once. Its specificity is unknown. This specimen consisted of peripheral blood, obtained 28 days after the second AZD1222 dose. The J gene is TRBJ2-1, the V gene TRBV6-6; no clear D gene. This TCR derives from an adult who received the AZD1222 COVID-19 vaccine. In DNA form, the CDR3 reads TGTGCCAGCAGTTACCCTGGCAGCTTTAATGAGCAGTTCTTC. It yields the protein CASSYPGSFNEQFF.